The clone carrying this T cell receptor (beta chain) was seen a handful of times. What it binds is not known. A universal primer site was created by template switching, with the cDNA bearing unique molecular identifiers. TCRdb re-analysed the 5' RACE reads in MiXCR, keeping a single row per CDR3 protein. Of under 800,000 distinct CDR3 sequences listed, 21% are singletons. These data are taken from a study of identical twins. The V segment lost 2 bases and the J segment 9 bases; nucleotides outside the gene matches: 8. This CDR3 spans 14 amino acids. The germline V gene has CDR1 SGDLS and CDR2 YYNGEE. Study-level findings and limits: In cord blood, abundant beta clonotypes had fewer insertions; memory showed no trend.

This same sample was also part of a study on T cells expressing NK-cell markers.

The rearrangement links TRBV9 to TRBJ2-3, with TRBD2 matching over 8 bases. The sequence was collected from a woman aged 18-30 years in good health. Source material: PBMCs. The CDR3 here is CASSVRSGGGTQYF. The CDR3 DNA sequence: TGTGCCAGCAGCGTTAGAAGCGGGGGCGGGACGCAGTATTTT.